These T cell receptor beta chains were read from a single sample in a study of blood T cells in healthy people across ages. TCRdb re-derived calls from the 5' RACE reads in MiXCR, one entry per CDR3 protein. The table records around 970,000 distinct CDR3 sequences, 45% to 60% of them present only once. Input material: blood. The receptors derive from a woman aged 55-75 years in good health. CDR3s include the opening cysteine and the closing phenylalanine or tryptophan. D genes are given only for firm matches. Where a row states a size, it is once, few, many or the class of an expanded clone; other rows omit it.

clone_size j_call d_call v_call cdr3_nt cdr3_aa
- TRBJ1-2 TRBD1 TRBV25-1 TGTGCCAGCAGTGAGACAGGGACGTATGGCTACACCTTC CASSETGTYGYTF
few TRBJ2-3 TRBD1 TRBV20-1 TGCAGTGCTAGAGGTCCCGGGACAGGGACAGATACGCAGTATTTT CSARGPGTGTDTQYF
few TRBJ2-7 - TRBV29-1 TGCAGCGTCAAGACAGGAGCCGCCTACGAGCAGTACTTC CSVKTGAAYEQYF
- TRBJ2-7 - TRBV21-1 TGTGCCAGCAGCCCTAGGGCCTTACTCCGCTACGAGCAGTACTTC CASSPRALLRYEQYF
few TRBJ2-1 - TRBV19 TGTGCCAGCAAACGACAGGGAGGTAATGAGCAGTTCTTC CASKRQGGNEQFF
few TRBJ2-5 - TRBV5-1 TGCGCCAGCAGCCTTAGACAGCAATGGCAAGAGACCCAGTACTTC CASSLRQQWQETQYF
- TRBJ2-1 TRBD2 TRBV6-1 TGTGCCAGCCTCTCAATAGCGGGAGGGCGGTCCTACAATGAGCAGTTCTTC CASLSIAGGRSYNEQFF
- TRBJ2-1 TRBD2 TRBV15 TGTGCCACCAGCATCCTTAGGATAGCGGGAGGGATGCGTGAGCAGTTCTTC CATSILRIAGGMREQFF
once TRBJ2-7 TRBD1 TRBV20-1 TGCAGTGCTCTTTCAAACCGGGACAGCTCCTACGAGCAGTACTTC CSALSNRDSSYEQYF
- TRBJ2-1 TRBD1 TRBV12-3/TRBV12-4 TGTGCCAGCAGTTTAGACAACTGGGACAGGGTCTCCTACAATGAGCAGTTCTTC CASSLDNWDRVSYNEQFF
- TRBJ1-2 TRBD1 TRBV18 TGTGCCAGCTCACTGGACAGGGACTATAGCTACACCTTC CASSLDRDYSYTF
many TRBJ2-3 - TRBV5-1 TGTGCCAGCAGCTTAGGGTCGGCAGATACGCAGTATTTT CASSLGSADTQYF
- TRBJ2-7 - TRBV5-5 TGTGTCAGCAGCCCCTGGTACGGTTACGAGCAGTACTTC CVSSPWYGYEQYF
few TRBJ2-7 TRBD1 TRBV28 TGTGCCAGCAGTAACAGGGGCGCTAGTATGACGTACGAGCAGTACTTC CASSNRGASMTYEQYF
once TRBJ2-2 TRBD2 TRBV4-1 TGCGCCAGCAGCCATATAGCGGGAGGGAAAGATACGAACACCGGGGAGCTGTTTTTT CASSHIAGGKDTNTGELFF
- TRBJ2-7 - TRBV7-2 TGTGCCAGCAGCTTAGACCCCGGGGTGGGAGAGCAGTACTTC CASSLDPGVGEQYF
- TRBJ2-7 - TRBV7-9 TGTGCCAGCATGTGGGCAGGGGAAAGCGAGCAGTACTTC CASMWAGESEQYF
few TRBJ1-2 TRBD1 TRBV20-1 TGCAGTGCTAGAGCGAAGGGGACAGGGCATGGCTACACCTTC CSARAKGTGHGYTF
- TRBJ2-5 - TRBV12-3/TRBV12-4 TGTGCCAGCAGAGCAGGGTGGGAGACCCAGTACTTC CASRAGWETQYF
- TRBJ2-1 TRBD1 TRBV4-1 TGCGCCAGCAGCCTCGGGACAGGGACGAAAATATCCAATGAGCAGTTCTTC CASSLGTGTKISNEQFF
- TRBJ2-3 TRBD2 TRBV28 TGTGCCAGCAGGTTTCGGCCAAGCGGGGCTAGCACAGATACGCAGTATTTT CASRFRPSGASTDTQYF
- TRBJ2-7 - TRBV6-1 TGTGCCAGCAGTACAAGGGGGAAATCCTACGAGCAGTACTTC CASSTRGKSYEQYF
- TRBJ2-5 TRBD2 TRBV20-1 TGCAGTGCTAAGACTAGCGGGCGGAGAGAGACCCAGTACTTC CSAKTSGRRETQYF
few TRBJ2-6 - TRBV4-3 TGCGCCAGCAGCCAAGAAGTAACGGGGGCCAACGTCCTGACTTTC CASSQEVTGANVLTF
- TRBJ2-1 - TRBV7-3 TGTGCCAGCAGCTCCCAGGGCGGGACTAATGAGCAGTTCTTC CASSSQGGTNEQFF
- TRBJ2-7 - TRBV28 TGTGCCAGCAGCCCGACCGGTCGGAAGACCTACGAGCAGTACTTC CASSPTGRKTYEQYF
- TRBJ2-3 TRBD1 TRBV5-1 TGCGCCAGCAGCGCCGGACAGGGTGGCACAGATACGCAGTATTTT CASSAGQGGTDTQYF
- TRBJ2-7 - TRBV28 TGTGCCAGCAGTTCCCCCCTCCAGTACTTC CASSSPLQYF
- TRBJ2-4 TRBD1 TRBV5-6 TGTGCCAGCAGCACCTTACAGGGGGGATTCCTCTCGGCCAAAAACATTCAGTACTTC CASSTLQGGFLSAKNIQYF
few TRBJ2-1 - TRBV20-1 TGCAGTGCTAGAGACTCCCCGGGCTCCTACAATGAGCAGTTCTTC CSARDSPGSYNEQFF
- TRBJ2-6 - TRBV20-1 TGCAGTGCTAGTCCCCGGGGCTCCTCTGGGGCCAACGTCCTGACTTTC CSASPRGSSGANVLTF
few TRBJ2-7 TRBD1 TRBV7-3 TGTGCCAGCAGCTTAATTGGGACAGGGGCGGACGAGCAGTACTTC CASSLIGTGADEQYF
few TRBJ2-1 - TRBV4-1 TGCGCCAGCAGCCAACGTTTAAGGGGAAAGGGGTACAATGAGCAGTTCTTC CASSQRLRGKGYNEQFF
- TRBJ2-2 TRBD1 TRBV28 TGTGCCAGCAGAACCCTAAAACAGGGGCGAACCGGGGAGCTGTTTTTT CASRTLKQGRTGELFF
- TRBJ2-7 - TRBV20-1 TGCAGTGCTAGTCCAGCTAGCGAGCAGTACTTC CSASPASEQYF
few TRBJ2-1 TRBD2 TRBV5-1 TGCGCCAGCAGCTGGGTGGAGCGGGAGGGTGACAATGAGCAGTTCTTC CASSWVEREGDNEQFF
- TRBJ2-5 - TRBV24-1 TGTGCCACCAGCGGGAGTTCGGGCAATGAGCAGTACTTC CATSGSSGNEQYF
- TRBJ2-1 - TRBV28 TGTGCCAGCAGTTTATTTAGGCTAGAGTCCTACAATGAGCAGTTCTTC CASSLFRLESYNEQFF
- TRBJ2-2 - TRBV4-1 TGCGCCTGCAGCCAAGAAGGGGGGAACCTCGGGGAGCTGTTTTTT CACSQEGGNLGELFF
few TRBJ2-3 - TRBV14 TGTGCCAGCAGCCACGGGGGACTTAGCACAGATACGCAGTATTTT CASSHGGLSTDTQYF
many TRBJ2-2 - TRBV14 TGTGCCAGCAGCCAATTTAGGAACACCGGGGAGCTGTTTTTT CASSQFRNTGELFF
- TRBJ2-1 - TRBV4-3 TGCGCCAGCAGCCAAGTTACGGGCTCGGCCTACAATGAGCAGTTCTTC CASSQVTGSAYNEQFF
once TRBJ2-1 - TRBV12-3/TRBV12-4 TGTGCCAGCAGTGCGGAGTGGTCCTACAATGAGCAGTTCTTC CASSAEWSYNEQFF
- TRBJ1-5 - TRBV15 TGTGCCACCAGCAGAGATGCGGAGGGGCCCCAGCATTTT CATSRDAEGPQHF
- TRBJ2-5 - TRBV27 TGTGCCAGCCGGGCAGGGTTTGGGACCCAGTACTTC CASRAGFGTQYF
- TRBJ1-2 - TRBV28 TGTGCCAGCAGTCCGCATTGGGGGGGGGATGGCTACACCTTC CASSPHWGGDGYTF
once TRBJ2-7 - TRBV20-1 TGCAGTGCTAGAGATAAGGTGAATGAGCAGTACTTC CSARDKVNEQYF
- TRBJ2-7 TRBD2 TRBV4-3 TGCGCCAGCAGCCAGTTACTAGCGGGAGCCTACGAGCAGTACTTC CASSQLLAGAYEQYF
few TRBJ2-7 - TRBV29-1 TGCAGCGCCCACACGAAACCAAACGAGCAGTACTTC CSAHTKPNEQYF
- TRBJ2-7 TRBD2 TRBV28 TGTGCCAGCAGTTTTCCTCTAGCGGACTACAATGAGCAGTACTTC CASSFPLADYNEQYF
- TRBJ1-2 TRBD1 TRBV28 TGTGCCAGCAGGGGACAGGGGGCCAACTATGGCTACACCTTC CASRGQGANYGYTF
- TRBJ2-5 - TRBV12-3/TRBV12-4 TGTGCCAGCACCCCTTATACAGGGCAAGAGACCCAGTACTTC CASTPYTGQETQYF
- TRBJ1-2 - TRBV28 TGTGCCACCAAAGCAGGGTTTCGTTATGGCTACACCTTC CATKAGFRYGYTF